A selection of T cell receptor beta chains follows, all from one sample in a study of shared clonotypes between healthy human individuals. Method: immunoSEQ multiplex PCR; TCRdb's copy keeps in-frame clones and lacks some. The profile shows about 1.1 million clones, roughly 74% of them singletons. The sample taken for sequencing was memory CD4+ T cells from PBMCs. These receptors originate from a man between 18 and 29 years old in good health. Some clones in this sample may be carry-over from other donors' samples. The CDR3 runs from the conserved cysteine through the conserved F or W. Each record gives: clone size, V gene, CDR3 protein. Clone size, where shown, is once, few, many, or a class for clones that have expanded.

- | TRBV28 | CASSRTGLTDTQYF
- | TRBV25-1 | CASTSGTGFSGNTIYF
- | TRBV10-3 | CAISAGTDEQYF
- | TRBV2 | CASSQDRNGYTF
- | TRBV11-3 | CASSFGTGGYYEQYF
- | TRBV27 | CASSQLQGARYEQYF
once | TRBV27 | CASSLSRRDQPQHF
- | TRBV7-2 | CASSLASGSLEQFF
few | TRBV30 | CAWRRLAGGSGELFF
- | TRBV5-1 | CASSFAEGVAEAFF
- | TRBV13 | CASSAPAGRAGGETQYF
- | TRBV6-9 | CASSFRTPSGTYEQYF
- | TRBV5-1 | CASSYTGTGGNQPQHF
- | TRBV5-4 | CASSLDPSGELFF
once | TRBV7-8 | CASSARSAPTTDTQYF
- | TRBV9 | CASSVSGRDDEQYF
- | TRBV29-1 | CSVRAGGLNTGELFF
- | TRBV19 | CATLDRGYTGELFF
- | TRBV4-3 | CASSQSTGVSGNTIYF
- | TRBV25-1 | CASSESGYNYQYF
once | TRBV18 | CASSPGQGGNEKLFF
once | TRBV7-9 | CASSSTGAEAFF
- | TRBV29-1 | CSATGEGLESDTQYF
once | TRBV7-2 | CASSPQQIQETQYF
- | TRBV29-1 | CSVELGGPNTIYF
few | TRBV18 | CASSPGSSETQYF
- | TRBV5-4 | CASSLDPSGSEQFF
- | TRBV28 | CASRPNRGSNEKLFF
- | TRBV18 | CASSPEGGYEQYF
- | TRBV5-1 | CASSRRTDTDTQYF
- | TRBV5-1 | CASSLTASYNEQFF
- | TRBV2 | CASSETPGGYGYTF
- | TRBV27 | CASSIGTSAQQETQYF
- | TRBV18 | CASSPVSSGNTIYF
- | TRBV18 | CASSPPGTGSEKLFF
few | TRBV29-1 | CSVVGQGELNEQYF
- | TRBV5-1 | CASSRGLAGWDEQYF
- | TRBV9 | CASSAGSSNEKLFF
- | TRBV27 | CANTEQFF